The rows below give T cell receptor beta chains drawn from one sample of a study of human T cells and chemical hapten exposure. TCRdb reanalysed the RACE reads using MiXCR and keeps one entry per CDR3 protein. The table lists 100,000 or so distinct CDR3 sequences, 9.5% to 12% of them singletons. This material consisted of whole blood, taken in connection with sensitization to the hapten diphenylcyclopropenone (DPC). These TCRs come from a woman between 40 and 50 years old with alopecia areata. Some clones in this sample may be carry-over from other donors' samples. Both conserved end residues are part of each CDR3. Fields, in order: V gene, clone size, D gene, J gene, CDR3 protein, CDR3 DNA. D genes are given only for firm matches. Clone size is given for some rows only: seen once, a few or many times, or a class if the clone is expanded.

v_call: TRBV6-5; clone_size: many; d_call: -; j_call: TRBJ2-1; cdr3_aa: CASSLNPEGGEQFF; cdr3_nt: TGTGCCAGCAGTTTAAACCCCGAGGGAGGTGAGCAGTTCTTC
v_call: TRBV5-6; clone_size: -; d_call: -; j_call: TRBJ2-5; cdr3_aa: CASSLVEFGVGETQYF; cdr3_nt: TGTGCCAGCAGCTTAGTTGAATTCGGGGTTGGAGAGACCCAGTACTTC
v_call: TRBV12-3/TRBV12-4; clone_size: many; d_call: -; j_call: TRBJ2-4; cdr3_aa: CASSAAKNIQYF; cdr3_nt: TGTGCCAGCAGTGCAGCCAAAAACATTCAGTACTTC
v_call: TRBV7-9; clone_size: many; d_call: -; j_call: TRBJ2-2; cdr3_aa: CASSLALRNTGELFF; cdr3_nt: TGTGCCAGCAGCTTAGCGCTCAGGAACACCGGGGAGCTGTTTTTT
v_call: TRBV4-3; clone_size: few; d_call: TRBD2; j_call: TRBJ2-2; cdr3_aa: CASAGAGELFF; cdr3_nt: TGCGCCAGCGCGGGGGCCGGGGAGCTGTTTTTT
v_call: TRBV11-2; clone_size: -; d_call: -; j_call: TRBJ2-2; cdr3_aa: CASSLDWPAGELFF; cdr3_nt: TGTGCCAGCAGCTTAGATTGGCCCGCCGGGGAGCTGTTTTTT
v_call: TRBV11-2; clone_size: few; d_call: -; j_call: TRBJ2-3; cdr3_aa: CASSLGPTDSLTQYF; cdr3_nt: TGTGCCAGCAGCTTAGGCCCTACGGACAGCCTTACGCAGTATTTT
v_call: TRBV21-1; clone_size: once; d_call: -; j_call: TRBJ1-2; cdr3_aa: CASSKRDRASYGYTF; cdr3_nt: TGTGCCAGCAGCAAAAGGGACAGGGCGAGCTATGGCTACACCTTC
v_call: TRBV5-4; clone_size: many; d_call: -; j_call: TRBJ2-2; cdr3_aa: CASSLAMTGELFF; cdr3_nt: TGTGCCAGCAGCCTCGCCATGACCGGTGAGCTGTTTTTT
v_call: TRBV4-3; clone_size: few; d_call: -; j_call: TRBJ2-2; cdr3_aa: CASSQGPLGGELFF; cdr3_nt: TGCGCCAGCAGCCAAGGGCCCCTCGGCGGGGAGCTGTTTTTT
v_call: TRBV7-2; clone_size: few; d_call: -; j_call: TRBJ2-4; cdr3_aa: CASSLALAKNIQYF; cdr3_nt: TGTGCCAGCAGCTTAGCTCTAGCCAAAAACATTCAGTACTTC